What follows are 7 T cell receptor beta chains derived from one specimen sequenced in a study of T cells after yellow fever vaccination. In TCRdb, the 5' RACE reads were re-called with MiXCR into one record per CDR3 protein. The data show around 230,000 distinct CDR3 sequences, approximately 6.3% seen once. The material sequenced was CD4+ T cells sorted from PBMCs, taken on the day of the yellow fever booster vaccination. The origin of the receptors is a man aged 25 to 40 who received the YFV17D yellow fever vaccine.

This clonotype has ten or more counts. The rearrangement uses TRBV6-2 or TRBV6-3 and TRBJ2-3; weak D call: TRBD1 (6 bases). Germline CDR1 MNHEY, CDR2 SVGEGT. The CDR3 runs 13 residues. Trimming removed 2 bases from V and 6 bases from J, with 9 bases in between. CDR3 amino acids: CASSYGQLDTQYF. The DNA of the CDR3 is TGTGCCAGCAGTTACGGACAGCTGGATACGCAGTATTTT.

The chain employs TRBV7-2 and TRBJ2-1; the match to TRBD2 covers 9 bases. The germline V gene has CDR1 SGHTA and CDR2 FQGNSA. Trimming removed 5 bases from V and 13 bases from J; junction bases left unmatched: 12. This CDR3 has 14 amino acids. The CDR3: CASSLTSGSPTQFF. The CDR3 DNA sequence: TGTGCCAGCAGCCTCACTAGCGGGTCCCCAACCCAGTTCTTC.

This clonotype showed up many times. The rearrangement uses TRBV28 and TRBJ2-1, with D uncertain. V lost 1 base, J lost 9 bases, and 7 bases lay in between. Looked up from germline, CDR1 is MDHEN and CDR2 is SYDVKM. CDR3 length equals 12 residues. The CDR3 spells CASSLFPGEQFF. CDR3 bases: TGTGCCAGCAGTTTATTCCCCGGTGAGCAGTTCTTC.

In this sample, this clonotype turned up many times. The rearrangement uses TRBV2 and TRBJ2-1, with TRBD2 matching over 8 bases. The ends lost 5 bases at V and 6 bases at J; junction bases unmatched: 12. Germline CDR1 and CDR2: SNHLY and FYNNEI. The CDR3 consists of 16 residues. The DNA of the CDR3 is TGTGCCAGCAGTCTATCCGGGACTAGTTCTACCAATGAGCAGTTCTTC. As protein: CASSLSGTSSTNEQFF.

Many counts were recorded for this clonotype. This chain uses TRBV10-3 with TRBJ2-7, with TRBD2 matching 7 bases. CDR3 length: 14 residues. V was clipped by 7 bases and J by 3 bases; unmatched bases: 9. Germline V gives CDR1 ENHRY, CDR2 SYGVKD. The CDR3 coding sequence is TGTGCCATCAAACTCCAGGCTAGCGGCTACGAGCAGTACTTC. Protein product: CAIKLQASGYEQYF.

The chain has TRBV3-1 and TRBJ2-7; 7 bases align to TRBD2. The CDR3 totals 15 residues. V trimming: 6 bases; J trimming: 5 bases; junction bases outside the gene matches: 13. Germline CDR1 and CDR2: LGHDT and YNNKEL (reference sequence). The CDR3 DNA reads as TGTGCCAGCAGGCGTATGACAGCGGGACCCGACGAGCAGTACTTC. Translation gives CASRRMTAGPDEQYF.

This chain joins TRBV12-2 and TRBJ2-7; the D call of TRBD1 is as the table states it, not checked on the DNA. TRBV12-2 is a pseudogene segment. The length of the CDR3 is 13 residues. CDR3 sequence reads: CASRFTGDNEQYF. CDR3 nucleotides: TGTGCAAGTCGCTTTACAGGGGATAACGAGCAGTACTTC.